This T cell receptor (beta chain) stems from a study of cytomegalovirus exposure and HLA in healthy donors. Study-wide results and limits: In all likelihood, a cluster of highly shared sequence variants was a sequencing artifact.

Turning to this clone: No antigen is known for it.

A multiplex PCR was run with 60 Vbeta primers and 13 Jbeta primers. The assay was immunoSEQ multiplex PCR, and TCRdb's table has in-frame clones only and misses some. This sample has nearly 110,000 clones, with roughly four fifths found just once. Sequenced: PBMCs. This TCR derives from a man aged 60-69 years in good health and CMV-seronegative.

CDR3 DNA: TGCGCCAGCAGCCAAGGGGTCTGGGAGTCACCCCTCCACTTT. It yields the protein CASSQGVWESPLHF. V usage is TRBV4-3 and J usage is TRBJ1-6; D is uncertain. Looked up from germline, CDR1 is LGHNA and CDR2 is YSLEER. V lost 1 base and J lost 10, with 11 bases in between. This CDR3 is 14 amino acids long.